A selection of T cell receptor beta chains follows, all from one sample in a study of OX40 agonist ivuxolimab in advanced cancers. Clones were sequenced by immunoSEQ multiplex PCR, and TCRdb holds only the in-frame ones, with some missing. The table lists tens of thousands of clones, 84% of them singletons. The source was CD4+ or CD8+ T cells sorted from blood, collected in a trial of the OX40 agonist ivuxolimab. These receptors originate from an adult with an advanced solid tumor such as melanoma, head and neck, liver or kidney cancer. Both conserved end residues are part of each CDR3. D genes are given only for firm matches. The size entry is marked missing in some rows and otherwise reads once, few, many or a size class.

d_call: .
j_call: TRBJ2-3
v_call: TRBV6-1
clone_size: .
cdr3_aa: CASSVERGLGTDTQYF
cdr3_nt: TGTGCCAGCAGTGTAGAACGCGGTTTGGGCACAGATACGCAGTATTTT

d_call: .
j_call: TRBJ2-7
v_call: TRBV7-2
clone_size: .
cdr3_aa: CASSLETGAPSSYEQYF
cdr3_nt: TGTGCCAGCAGCTTAGAGACAGGAGCACCCTCCTCCTACGAGCAGTACTTC

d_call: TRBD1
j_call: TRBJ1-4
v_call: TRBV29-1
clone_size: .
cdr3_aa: CSVDPTGGYEKLFF
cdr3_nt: TGCAGCGTTGATCCCACAGGGGGCTATGAAAAACTGTTTTTT

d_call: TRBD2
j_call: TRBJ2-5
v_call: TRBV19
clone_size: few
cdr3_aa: CASSIGLAGGQETQYF
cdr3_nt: TGTGCCAGTAGTATAGGACTAGCGGGAGGACAAGAGACCCAGTACTTC

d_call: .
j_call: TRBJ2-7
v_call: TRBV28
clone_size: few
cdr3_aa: CASRGTGSSYEQYF
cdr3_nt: TGTGCCAGCAGGGGGACTGGTAGCTCCTACGAGCAGTACTTC

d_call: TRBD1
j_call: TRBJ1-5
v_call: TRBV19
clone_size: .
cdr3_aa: CASRSTGSSNQPQHF
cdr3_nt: TGTGCCAGTAGATCGACAGGGTCGAGCAATCAGCCCCAGCATTTT

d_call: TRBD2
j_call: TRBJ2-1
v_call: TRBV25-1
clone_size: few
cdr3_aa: CASSESGTRKFF
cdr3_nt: TGTGCCAGCAGTGAATCCGGGACTAGAAAGTTCTTC

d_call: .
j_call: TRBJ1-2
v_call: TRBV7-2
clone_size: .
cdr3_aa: CASSLGGSRGTYGYTF
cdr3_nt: TGTGCCAGCAGCTTAGGGGGGAGCCGCGGTACCTATGGCTACACCTTC

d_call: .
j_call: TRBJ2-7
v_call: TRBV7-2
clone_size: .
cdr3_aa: CASSLAGTNEQYF
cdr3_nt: TGTGCCAGCAGCTTAGCGGGGACAAACGAGCAGTACTTC

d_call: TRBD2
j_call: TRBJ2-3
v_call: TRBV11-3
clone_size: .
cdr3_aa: CASSLGSGPVDTQYF
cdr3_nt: TGTGCCAGCAGCTTAGGTAGCGGGCCAGTGGATACGCAGTATTTT

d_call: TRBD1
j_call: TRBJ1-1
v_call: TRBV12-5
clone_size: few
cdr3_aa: CARGTENTEAFF
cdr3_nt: TGTGCTAGGGGGACAGAGAACACTGAAGCTTTCTTT

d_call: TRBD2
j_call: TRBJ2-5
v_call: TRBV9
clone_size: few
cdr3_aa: CASSGARGGRETQYF
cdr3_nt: TGTGCCAGCAGCGGCGCTCGGGGAGGGCGAGAGACCCAGTACTTC

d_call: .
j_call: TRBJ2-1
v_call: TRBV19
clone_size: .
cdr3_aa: CASSPRRGDEQFF
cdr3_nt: TGTGCCAGTTCTCCTCGCCGAGGGGATGAGCAGTTCTTC

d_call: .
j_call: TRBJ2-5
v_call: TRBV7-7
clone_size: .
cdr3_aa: CASSSRIGAQETQYF
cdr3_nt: TGTGCCAGCAGCTCCCGAATAGGGGCCCAAGAGACCCAGTACTTC

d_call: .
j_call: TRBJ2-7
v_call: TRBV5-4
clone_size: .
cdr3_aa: CASSLGVKTGGYEQYF
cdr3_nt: TGTGCCAGCAGCTTGGGGGTGAAGACGGGCGGCTACGAGCAGTACTTC

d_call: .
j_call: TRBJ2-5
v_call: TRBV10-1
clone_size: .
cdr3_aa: CASSVGETQYF
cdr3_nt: TGCGCCAGCAGTGTGGGTGAGACCCAGTACTTC